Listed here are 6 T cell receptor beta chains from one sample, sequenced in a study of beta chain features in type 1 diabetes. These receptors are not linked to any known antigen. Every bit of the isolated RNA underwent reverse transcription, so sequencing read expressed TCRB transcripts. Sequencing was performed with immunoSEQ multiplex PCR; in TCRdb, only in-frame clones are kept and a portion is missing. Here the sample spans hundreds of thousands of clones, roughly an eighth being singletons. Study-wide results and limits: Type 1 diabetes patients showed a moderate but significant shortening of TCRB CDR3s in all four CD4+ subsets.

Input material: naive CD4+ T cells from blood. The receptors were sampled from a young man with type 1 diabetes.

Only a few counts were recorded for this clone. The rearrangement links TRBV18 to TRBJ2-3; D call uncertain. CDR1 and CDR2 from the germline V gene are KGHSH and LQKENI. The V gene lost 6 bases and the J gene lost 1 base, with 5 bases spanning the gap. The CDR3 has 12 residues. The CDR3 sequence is CASSWGTDTQYF. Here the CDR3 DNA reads TGTGCCAGCTCGTGGGGCACAGATACGCAGTATTTT.

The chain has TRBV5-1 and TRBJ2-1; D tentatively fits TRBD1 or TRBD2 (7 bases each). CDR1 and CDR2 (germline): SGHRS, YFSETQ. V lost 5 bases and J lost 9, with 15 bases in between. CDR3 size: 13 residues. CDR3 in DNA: TGCGCCAGCAGTCGACAGGGCGGGGGTGAGCAGTTCTTC. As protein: CASSRQGGGEQFF.

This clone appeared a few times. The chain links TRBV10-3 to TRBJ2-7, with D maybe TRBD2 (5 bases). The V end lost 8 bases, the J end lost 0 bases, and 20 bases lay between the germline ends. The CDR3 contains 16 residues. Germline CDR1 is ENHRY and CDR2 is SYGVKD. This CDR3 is CAIGGPLGPSSYEQYF. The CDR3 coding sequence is TGTGCCATCGGCGGGCCTCTCGGCCCTAGCTCCTACGAGCAGTACTTC.

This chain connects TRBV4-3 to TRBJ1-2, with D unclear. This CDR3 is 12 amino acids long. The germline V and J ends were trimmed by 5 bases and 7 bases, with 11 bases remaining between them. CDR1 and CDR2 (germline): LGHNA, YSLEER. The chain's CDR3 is CASSIERRGYTF. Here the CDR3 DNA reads TGCGCCAGCAGCATCGAAAGACGTGGCTACACCTTC.

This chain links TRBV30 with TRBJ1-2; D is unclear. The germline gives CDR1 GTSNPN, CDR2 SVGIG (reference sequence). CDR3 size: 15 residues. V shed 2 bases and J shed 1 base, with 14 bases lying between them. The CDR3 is CAWSPSTGFNYGYTF. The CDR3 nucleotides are TGTGCCTGGAGTCCCTCTACGGGATTTAACTATGGCTACACCTTC.

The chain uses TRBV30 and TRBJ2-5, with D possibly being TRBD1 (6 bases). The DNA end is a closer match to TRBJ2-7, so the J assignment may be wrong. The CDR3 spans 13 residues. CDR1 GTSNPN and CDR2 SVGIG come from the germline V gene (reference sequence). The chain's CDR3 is CAWMSGALYEQYF. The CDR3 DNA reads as TGTGCCTGGATGTCAGGGGCTCTCTACGAGCAGTACTTC.